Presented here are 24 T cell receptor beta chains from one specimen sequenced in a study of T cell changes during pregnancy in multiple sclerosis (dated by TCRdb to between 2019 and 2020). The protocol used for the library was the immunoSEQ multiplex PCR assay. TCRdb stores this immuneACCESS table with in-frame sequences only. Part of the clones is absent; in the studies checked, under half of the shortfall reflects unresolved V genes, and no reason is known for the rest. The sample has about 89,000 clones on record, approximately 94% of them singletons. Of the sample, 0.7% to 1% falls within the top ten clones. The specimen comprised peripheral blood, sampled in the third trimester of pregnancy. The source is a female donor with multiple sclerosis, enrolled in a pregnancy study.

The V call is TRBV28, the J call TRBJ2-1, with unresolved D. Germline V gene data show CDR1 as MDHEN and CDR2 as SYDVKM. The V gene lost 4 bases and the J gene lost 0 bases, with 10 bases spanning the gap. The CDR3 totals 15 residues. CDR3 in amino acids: CASSSIRSSYNEQFF. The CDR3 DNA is TGTGCCAGCAGTTCTATAAGGAGCTCCTACAATGAGCAGTTCTTC.

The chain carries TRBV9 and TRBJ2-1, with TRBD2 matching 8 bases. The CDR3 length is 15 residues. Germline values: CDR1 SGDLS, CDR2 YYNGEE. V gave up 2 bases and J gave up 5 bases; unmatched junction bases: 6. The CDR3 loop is CASSVSGMGNNEQFF. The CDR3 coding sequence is TGTGCCAGCAGCGTTAGCGGGATGGGAAACAATGAGCAGTTCTTC. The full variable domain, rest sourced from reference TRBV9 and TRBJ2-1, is DSGVTQTPKHLITATGQRVTLRCSPRSGDLSVYWYQQSLDQGLQFLIQYYNGEERAKGNILERFSAQQFPDLHSELNLSSLELGDSALYFCASSVSGMGNNEQFFGPGTRLTVL.

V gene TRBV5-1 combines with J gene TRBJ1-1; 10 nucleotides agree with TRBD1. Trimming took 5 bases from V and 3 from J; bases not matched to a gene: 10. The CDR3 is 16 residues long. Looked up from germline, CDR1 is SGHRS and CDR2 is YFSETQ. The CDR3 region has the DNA TGCGCCAGCAGTCCCGCCGGGACAGGGGTGCACACTGAAGCTTTCTTT. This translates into CASSPAGTGVHTEAFF.

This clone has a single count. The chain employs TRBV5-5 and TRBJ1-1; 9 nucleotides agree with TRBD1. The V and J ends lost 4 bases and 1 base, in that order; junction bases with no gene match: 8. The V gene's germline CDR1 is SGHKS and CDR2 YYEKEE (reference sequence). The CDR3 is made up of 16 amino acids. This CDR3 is CASSPQGAVRNTEAFF. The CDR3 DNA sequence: TGTGCCAGCAGCCCACAGGGGGCTGTTCGGAACACTGAAGCTTTCTTT.

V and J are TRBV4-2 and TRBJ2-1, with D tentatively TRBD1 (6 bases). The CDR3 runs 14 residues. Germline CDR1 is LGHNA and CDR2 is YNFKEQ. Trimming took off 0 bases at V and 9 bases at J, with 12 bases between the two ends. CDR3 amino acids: CASSQDRGKAEQFF. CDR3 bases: TGTGCCAGCAGCCAAGATAGGGGGAAGGCTGAGCAGTTCTTC.

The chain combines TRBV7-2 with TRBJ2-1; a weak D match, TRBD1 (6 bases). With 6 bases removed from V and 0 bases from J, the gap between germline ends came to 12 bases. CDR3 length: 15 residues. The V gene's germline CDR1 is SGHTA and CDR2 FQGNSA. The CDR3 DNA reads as TGTGCCAGCAGGCAAGGACAGAGCTCCTACAATGAGCAGTTCTTC. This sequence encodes CASRQGQSSYNEQFF.

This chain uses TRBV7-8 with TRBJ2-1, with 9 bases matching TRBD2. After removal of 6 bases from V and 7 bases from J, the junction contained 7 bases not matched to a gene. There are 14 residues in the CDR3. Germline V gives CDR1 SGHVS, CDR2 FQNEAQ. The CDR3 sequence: CASRSGLAGNEQFF. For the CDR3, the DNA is TGTGCCAGCAGATCGGGACTAGCAGGTAATGAGCAGTTCTTC.

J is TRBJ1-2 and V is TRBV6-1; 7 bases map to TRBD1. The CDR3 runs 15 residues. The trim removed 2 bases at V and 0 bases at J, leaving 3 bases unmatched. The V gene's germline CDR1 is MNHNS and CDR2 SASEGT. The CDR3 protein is CASSEQGVSNYGYTF. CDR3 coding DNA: TGTGCCAGCAGTGAACAGGGGGTGTCTAACTATGGCTACACCTTC.

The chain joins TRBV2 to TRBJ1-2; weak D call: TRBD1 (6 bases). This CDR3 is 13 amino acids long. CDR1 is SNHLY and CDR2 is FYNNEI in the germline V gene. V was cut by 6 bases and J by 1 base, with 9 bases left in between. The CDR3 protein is CASRYRVNYGYTF. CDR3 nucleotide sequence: TGTGCCAGCAGGTACAGGGTTAACTATGGCTACACCTTC.

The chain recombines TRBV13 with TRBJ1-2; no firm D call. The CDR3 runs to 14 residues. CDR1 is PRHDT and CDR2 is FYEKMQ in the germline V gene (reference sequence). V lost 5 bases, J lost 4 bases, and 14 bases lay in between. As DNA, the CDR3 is TGTGCCAGCAGCCCCTCGGGAGGGCGCTATGGCTACACCTTC. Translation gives CASSPSGGRYGYTF.

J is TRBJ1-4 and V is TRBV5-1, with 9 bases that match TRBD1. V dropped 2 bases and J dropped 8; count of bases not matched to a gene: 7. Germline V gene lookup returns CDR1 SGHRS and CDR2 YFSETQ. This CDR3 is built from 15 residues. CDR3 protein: CASSFRGTGNEKLFF. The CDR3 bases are TGCGCCAGCAGCTTTCGTGGGACAGGGAACGAAAAACTGTTTTTT.

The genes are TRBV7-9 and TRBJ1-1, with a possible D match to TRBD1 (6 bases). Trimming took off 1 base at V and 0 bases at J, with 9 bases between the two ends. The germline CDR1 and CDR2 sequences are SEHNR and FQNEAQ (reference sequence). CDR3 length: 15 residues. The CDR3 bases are TGTGCCAGCAGCTTAGGTCCAGGGGTGAACACTGAAGCTTTCTTT. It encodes CASSLGPGVNTEAFF.

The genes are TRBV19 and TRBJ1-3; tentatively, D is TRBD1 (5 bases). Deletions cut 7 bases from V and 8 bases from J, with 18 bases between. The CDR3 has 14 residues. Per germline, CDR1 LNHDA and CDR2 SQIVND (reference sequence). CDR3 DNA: TGTGCCAGTACCACAACGCAGGGAGGATACACCATATATTTT. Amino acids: CASTTTQGGYTIYF.

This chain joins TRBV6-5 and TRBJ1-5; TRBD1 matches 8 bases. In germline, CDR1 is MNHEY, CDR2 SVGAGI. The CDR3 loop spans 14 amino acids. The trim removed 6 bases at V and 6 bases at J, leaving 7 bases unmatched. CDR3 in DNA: TGTGCCAGCAGCCACCAGGGGGCAGGTCAGCCCCAGCATTTT. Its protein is CASSHQGAGQPQHF.

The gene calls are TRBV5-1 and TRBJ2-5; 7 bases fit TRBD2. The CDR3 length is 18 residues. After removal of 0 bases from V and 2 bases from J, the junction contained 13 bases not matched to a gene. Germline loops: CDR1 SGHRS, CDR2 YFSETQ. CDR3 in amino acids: CASSLAVFAGRLQETQYF. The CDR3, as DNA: TGCGCCAGCAGCTTGGCCGTTTTTGCCGGGAGGCTTCAAGAGACCCAGTACTTC.

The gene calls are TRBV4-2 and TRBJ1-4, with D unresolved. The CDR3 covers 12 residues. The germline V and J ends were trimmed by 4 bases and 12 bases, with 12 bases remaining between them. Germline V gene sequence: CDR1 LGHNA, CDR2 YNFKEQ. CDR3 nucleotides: TGTGCCAGCAGCCTAAATAACGCGGAACTGTTTTTT. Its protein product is CASSLNNAELFF.

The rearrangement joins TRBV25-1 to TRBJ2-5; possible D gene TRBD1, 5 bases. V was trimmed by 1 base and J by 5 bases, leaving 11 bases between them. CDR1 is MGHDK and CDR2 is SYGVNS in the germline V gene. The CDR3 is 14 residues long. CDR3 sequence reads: CASSESRVWETQYF. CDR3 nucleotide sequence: TGTGCCAGCAGTGAATCCAGGGTTTGGGAGACCCAGTACTTC.

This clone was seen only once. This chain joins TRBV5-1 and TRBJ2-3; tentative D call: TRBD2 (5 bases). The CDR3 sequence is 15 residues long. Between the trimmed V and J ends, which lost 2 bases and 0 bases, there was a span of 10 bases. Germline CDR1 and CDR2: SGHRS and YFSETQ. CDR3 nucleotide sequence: TGCGCCAGCAGCTTCCAGCGAGGGAGCACAGATACGCAGTATTTT. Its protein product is CASSFQRGSTDTQYF.

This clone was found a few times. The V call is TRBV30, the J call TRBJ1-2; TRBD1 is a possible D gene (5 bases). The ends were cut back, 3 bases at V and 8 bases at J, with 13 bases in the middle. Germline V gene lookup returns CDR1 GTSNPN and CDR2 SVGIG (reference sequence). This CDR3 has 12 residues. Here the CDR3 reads CAWSNDQGGYTF. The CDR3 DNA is TGTGCCTGGAGCAACGACCAGGGAGGCTACACCTTC. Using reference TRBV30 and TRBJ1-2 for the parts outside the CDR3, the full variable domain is SQTIHQWPATLVQPVGSPLSLECTVEGTSNPNLYWYRQAAGRGLQLLFYSVGIGQISSEVPQNLSASRPQDRQFILSSKKLLLSDSGFYLCAWSNDQGGYTFGSGTRLTVV.

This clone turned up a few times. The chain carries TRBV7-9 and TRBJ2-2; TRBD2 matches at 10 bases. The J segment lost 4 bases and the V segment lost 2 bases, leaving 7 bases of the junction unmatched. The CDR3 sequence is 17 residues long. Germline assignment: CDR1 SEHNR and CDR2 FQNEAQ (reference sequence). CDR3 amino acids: CASSLPRLAGATGELFF. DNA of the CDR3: TGTGCCAGCAGCTTACCCCGGCTAGCGGGGGCCACCGGGGAGCTGTTTTTT.

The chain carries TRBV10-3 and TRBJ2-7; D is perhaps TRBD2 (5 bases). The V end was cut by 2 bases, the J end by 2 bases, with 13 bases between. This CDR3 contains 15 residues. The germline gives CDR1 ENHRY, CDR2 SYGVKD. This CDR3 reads CAISEGGVRAYEQYF. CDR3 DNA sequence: TGTGCCATCAGTGAGGGAGGAGTACGGGCCTACGAGCAGTACTTC.

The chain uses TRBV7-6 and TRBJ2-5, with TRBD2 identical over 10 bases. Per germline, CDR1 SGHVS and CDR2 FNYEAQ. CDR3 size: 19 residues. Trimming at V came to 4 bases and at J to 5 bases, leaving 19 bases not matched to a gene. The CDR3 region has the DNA TGTGCCAGCAGCTCAGATTGGGGTGAGACTAGCGGGTACGAGGAGACCCAGTACTTC. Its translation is CASSSDWGETSGYEETQYF.

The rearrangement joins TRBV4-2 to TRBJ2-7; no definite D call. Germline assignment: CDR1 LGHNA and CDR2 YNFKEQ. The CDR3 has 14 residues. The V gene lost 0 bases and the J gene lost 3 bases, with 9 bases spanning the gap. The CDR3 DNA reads TGTGCCAGCAGCCAAGATGGCCACAACTACGAGCAGTACTTC. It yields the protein CASSQDGHNYEQYF.

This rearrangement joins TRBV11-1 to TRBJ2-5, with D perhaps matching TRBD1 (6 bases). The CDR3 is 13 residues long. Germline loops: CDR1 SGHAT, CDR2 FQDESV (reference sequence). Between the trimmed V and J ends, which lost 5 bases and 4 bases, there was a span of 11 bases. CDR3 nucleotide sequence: TGTGCCAGCAGCCCTAGGGGGAGAGAGACCCAGTACTTC. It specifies CASSPRGRETQYF. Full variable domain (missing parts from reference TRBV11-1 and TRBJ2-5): EAEVAQSPRYKITEKSQAVAFWCDPISGHATLYWYRQILGQGPELLVQFQDESVVDDSQLPKDRFSAERLKGVDSTLKIQPAELGDSAMYLCASSPRGRETQYFGPGTRLLVL.